This TCR beta chain was captured by sequencing in a study of T cells in Graves' hyperthyroidism and ophthalmopathy. Study summary: Any treatment followed the collection of peripheral blood at initial diagnosis. General study findings and limits: It was a median about 7.1 months before onset that the model predicted ophthalmopathy. The majority of expanded thyroid clonotypes above 0.001 also appeared in blood.

RNA transcripts provided the source from which TCR beta CDR3 regions were amplified. During a first-round RT-PCR of the TCR CDR3, the HTBI primer set was used. TCRdb ran MiXCR on the multiplex PCR reads and lists one entry per CDR3 protein. The sample has about 840,000 distinct CDR3 sequences; around 38% are singletons. The CDR3 length is 14 residues. Germline V gives CDR1 SGHTA, CDR2 FQGNSA. The ends were cut back, 7 bases at V and 0 bases at J, with 12 bases in the middle. Isolation of PBMCs was performed on 8.5 to 10 ml fresh peripheral blood. This clonotype was detected ten times or more. The antigen remains undetermined.

V and J are TRBV7-2 and TRBJ1-1; the D gene is possibly TRBD1 (5 bases). The clonotype originates from a man aged 18-30 years with Graves' hyperthyroidism. The specimen was blood. CDR3 region: CASNLRVLNTEAFF. The CDR3 bases are TGTGCCAGCAACCTCAGGGTACTGAACACTGAAGCTTTCTTT.